These 24 T cell receptor beta chains came from one sample sequenced in a study of CD8+ T cells in alopecia areata. RNA, once extracted, was reverse transcribed into cDNA for use as the sequencing template. Sequencing used immunoSEQ multiplex PCR; TCRdb keeps in-frame clones, though not all of them. This table has 200,000 to 250,000 clones, 67% appearing once. Sequencing was performed on CD4+ T cells sorted from blood, taken at week 0. These receptor sequences come from a human donor with alopecia areata.

The V gene is TRBV7-2, the J gene TRBJ2-1, with 11 bases that match TRBD2. The CDR3 loop spans 17 amino acids. V lost 0 bases, J lost 2 bases, and 3 bases stayed unmatched. The germline V gene has CDR1 SGHTA and CDR2 FQGNSA. The CDR3 sequence is CASSLASGGATYNEQFF. As DNA, the CDR3 is TGTGCCAGCAGCTTAGCTAGCGGGGGGGCCACCTACAATGAGCAGTTCTTC.

This clone has just a few counts. J is TRBJ2-2 and V is TRBV19; D gene unclear. This CDR3 is built from 13 residues. With 6 bases removed from V and 1 base from J, the gap between germline ends came to 6 bases. Germline V lookup: CDR1 LNHDA, CDR2 SQIVND (reference sequence). In DNA form, the CDR3 reads TGTGCCAGTAGAGTTCTGAACACCGGGGAGCTGTTTTTT. The encoded protein is CASRVLNTGELFF.

Here the CDR3 DNA reads TGTGCCTGGAGTTGGAGGACCTCTAACTATGGCTACACCTTC. It is translated as CAWSWRTSNYGYTF. This sequence joins TRBV30 and TRBJ1-2; D is undetermined. The CDR3 contains 14 residues. The V gene's germline CDR1 is GTSNPN and CDR2 SVGIG (reference sequence). Trimming removed 2 bases from V and 0 bases from J, with 10 bases in between.

The CDR3 DNA reads TGCAGCGCTTTCCGGGACGGCTCCTACGAGCAGTACTTC. Translation: CSAFRDGSYEQYF. The rearrangement joins TRBV29-1 to TRBJ2-7; D might be TRBD1 or TRBD2, each matching 5 bases. Germline CDR1 SQVTM, CDR2 ANQGSEA. Trimming removed 7 bases from V and 0 bases from J, with 13 bases in between. This CDR3 spans 13 amino acids.

This rearrangement joins TRBV9 to TRBJ2-1; 10 bases are shared with TRBD2. V lost 2 bases and J lost 1; bases outside the gene matches: 3. This CDR3 has 16 amino acids. Germline lookup yields CDR1 SGDLS and CDR2 YYNGEE. The CDR3 loop reads CASSVSGGPSYNEQFF. CDR3 bases: TGTGCCAGCAGCGTTAGCGGGGGGCCTTCCTACAATGAGCAGTTCTTC. Complete variable domain (other parts from reference TRBV9 and TRBJ2-1): DSGVTQTPKHLITATGQRVTLRCSPRSGDLSVYWYQQSLDQGLQFLIQYYNGEERAKGNILERFSAQQFPDLHSELNLSSLELGDSALYFCASSVSGGPSYNEQFFGPGTRLTVL.

This chain connects TRBV6-5 to TRBJ2-5; a weak D match, TRBD1 (5 bases). In germline, CDR1 is MNHEY, CDR2 SVGAGI. V was clipped by 3 bases and J by 2 bases, with 10 bases between them. CDR3 length equals 14 residues. DNA for the CDR3: TGTGCCAGCAGTTATGACGACAGACAAGAGACCCAGTACTTC. It codes for CASSYDDRQETQYF.

This chain uses TRBV6-6 with TRBJ2-1, with 9 bases that match TRBD2. CDR1 and CDR2 (germline): MNHNY, SVGAGI (reference sequence). The CDR3 contains 14 residues. The ends lost 10 bases at V and 7 bases at J; junction bases unmatched: 11. The CDR3: CATVKGLAPNEQFF. Here the CDR3 DNA reads TGTGCCACCGTTAAGGGACTAGCCCCTAATGAGCAGTTCTTC.

The chain combines TRBV30 with TRBJ2-6, with a possible D match to TRBD1 (5 bases). V was cut by 8 bases and J by 0 bases, with 17 bases left in between. The CDR3 covers 16 residues. Germline V gives CDR1 GTSNPN, CDR2 SVGIG (reference sequence). The CDR3 nucleotides are TGTGCCCAGCCCCGAGACAGATCCTCTGGGGCCAACGTCCTGACTTTC. The encoded protein is CAQPRDRSSGANVLTF.

Remarks on this clone: Other DNA sequences in the sample encode the same CDR3. This chain links TRBV9 with TRBJ2-2; D gene unclear. V dropped 2 bases and J dropped 5 bases, with 7 bases sitting between them. Germline V gives CDR1 SGDLS, CDR2 YYNGEE. This CDR3 contains 13 residues. CDR3: CASSVVGTGELFF. The CDR3 DNA reads as TGTGCCAGCAGCGTGGTAGGGACCGGGGAGCTGTTTTTT.

This clone was counted between two and nine times. V and J are TRBV29-1 and TRBJ1-1, with D uncertain. V dropped 7 bases and J dropped 2 bases, with 14 bases sitting between them. The germline V gene has CDR1 SQVTM and CDR2 ANQGSEA. CDR3 length: 13 residues. The CDR3 loop is CSAIGLGNTEAFF. The CDR3 nucleotides read TGCAGCGCCATCGGACTGGGAAACACTGAAGCTTTCTTT.

The rearrangement joins TRBV29-1 to TRBJ1-1, with no clear D. V was trimmed by 6 bases and J by 5 bases, leaving 16 bases between them. The CDR3 is 13 residues long. The V gene's germline CDR1 is SQVTM and CDR2 ANQGSEA. CDR3 region: CSVDKTSRTEAFF. In nucleotides, the CDR3 is TGCAGCGTCGACAAGACCTCGAGAACTGAAGCTTTCTTT.

J is TRBJ1-4 and V is TRBV4-3, with D maybe TRBD1 (5 bases). There are 18 residues in the CDR3. From germline, CDR1 is LGHNA and CDR2 YSLEER. The germline V and J ends were trimmed by 0 bases and 4 bases, with 18 bases remaining between them. DNA for the CDR3: TGCGCCAGCAGCCAAGATGCTGCTCGACAGCCGTATAATGAAAAACTGTTTTTT. Its protein product is CASSQDAARQPYNEKLFF.

The rearrangement uses TRBV5-1 and TRBJ2-5; D call uncertain. The CDR3 is 13 residues long. Germline lookup yields CDR1 SGHRS and CDR2 YFSETQ. V was clipped by 1 base and J by 4 bases, with 8 bases between them. CDR3 coding DNA: TGCGCCAGCAGCTTGTTAGCCGGAGAGACCCAGTACTTC. It codes for CASSLLAGETQYF. Supplemented by reference TRBV5-1 and TRBJ2-5, the full variable domain reads KAGVTQTPRYLIKTRGQQVTLSCSPISGHRSVSWYQQTPGQGLQFLFEYFSETQRNKGNFPGRFSGRQFSNSRSEMNVSTLELGDSALYLCASSLLAGETQYFGPGTRLLVL.

The chain recombines TRBV29-1 with TRBJ2-1; D is uncertain. This CDR3 region has 14 residues. V was trimmed by 3 bases and J by 4 bases, leaving 13 bases between them. CDR1 SQVTM and CDR2 ANQGSEA come from the germline V gene. This CDR3 is CSVEIRLLYNEQFF. In DNA form, the CDR3 reads TGCAGCGTTGAGATTAGGTTACTATACAATGAGCAGTTCTTC.

The V and J genes are TRBV29-1 and TRBJ1-2; D unclear. CDR1 SQVTM and CDR2 ANQGSEA come from the germline V gene. The V gene lost 5 bases and the J gene lost 8 bases, with 15 bases spanning the gap. There are 12 residues in the CDR3. The CDR3 loop is CSVLSQEDGYTF. CDR3 DNA: TGCAGCGTTCTGAGCCAGGAAGACGGCTACACCTTC. Full variable domain (outside the CDR3, taken from reference TRBV29-1 and TRBJ1-2): SAVISQKPSRDICQRGTSLTIQCQVDSQVTMMFWYRQQPGQSLTLIATANQGSEATYESGFVIDKFPISRPNLTFSTLTVSNMSPEDSSIYLCSVLSQEDGYTFGSGTRLTVV.

The gene calls are TRBV27 and TRBJ1-2, with TRBD1 as a possible D gene (5 bases). Germline V gene lookup returns CDR1 MNHEY and CDR2 SMNVEV (reference sequence). Between the trimmed V and J ends, which lost 3 bases and 5 bases, there was a span of 16 bases. The CDR3 length is 15 residues. For the CDR3, the DNA is TGTGCCAGCAGTTTTAGTTCTCAGGGCGCTTATGGCTACACCTTC. This encodes CASSFSSQGAYGYTF.

This clone was detected only a few times. V usage is TRBV5-4 and J usage is TRBJ2-7; 8 bases agree with TRBD1. V was clipped by 0 bases and J by 0 bases; unmatched bases: 2. The CDR3 totals 15 residues. Germline CDR1 reads SGHNT; CDR2 reads YYREEE (reference sequence). CDR3 sequence (DNA): TGTGCCAGCAGCTTGGAGACAGGGGCCTCCTACGAGCAGTACTTC. Its protein product is CASSLETGASYEQYF.

The gene calls are TRBV30 and TRBJ1-1; tentative D call: TRBD1 (5 bases). In germline, CDR1 is GTSNPN, CDR2 SVGIG (reference sequence). The V gene lost 2 bases and the J gene lost 10 bases, with 14 bases spanning the gap. This CDR3 is 12 amino acids long. The CDR3 loop reads CAWSSQVGVAFF. CDR3 nucleotides: TGTGCCTGGAGTTCCCAGGTGGGGGTAGCTTTCTTT.

This clone has only one observation. This chain joins TRBV4-3 and TRBJ2-7; TRBD1 agrees at 9 bases. The V gene end was trimmed by 2 bases and the J gene end by 3 bases; junction bases not matched to a gene: 2. Germline CDR1 is LGHNA and CDR2 is YSLEER. The CDR3 loop spans 14 amino acids. DNA of the CDR3: TGCGCCAGCAGCCAATCGACAGGGGGCTACGAGCAGTACTTC. Its protein product is CASSQSTGGYEQYF.

The rearrangement joins TRBV5-6 to TRBJ2-3; D remains unclear. The CDR3 is 14 residues long. V was cut by 0 bases and J by 6 bases, with 11 bases left in between. CDR1 is SGHDT, CDR2 YYEEEE, per germline. CDR3 DNA: TGTGCCAGCAGCTTGGGTATTCGGGTCGATACGCAGTATTTT. It codes for CASSLGIRVDTQYF. The whole variable domain, remainder taken from reference TRBV5-6 and TRBJ2-3, is DAGVTQSPTHLIKTRGQQVTLRCSPKSGHDTVSWYQQALGQGPQFIFQYYEEEERQRGNFPDRFSGHQFPNYSSELNVNALLLGDSALYLCASSLGIRVDTQYFGPGTRLTVL.

V gene TRBV4-1 combines with J gene TRBJ1-1, with 7 bases identical to TRBD1. The CDR3 consists of 15 residues. V lost 0 bases and J lost 1; bases outside the gene matches: 2. Germline V gene sequence: CDR1 MGHRA, CDR2 YSYEKL. The CDR3 here is CASSQDRGPNTEAFF. The CDR3, as DNA: TGCGCCAGCAGCCAAGATAGGGGGCCGAACACTGAAGCTTTCTTT.

The chain uses TRBV30 and TRBJ2-5, with 8 bases aligning to TRBD1. Looked up from germline, CDR1 is GTSNPN and CDR2 is SVGIG (reference sequence). The CDR3 contains 13 residues. The ends lost 2 bases at V and 2 bases at J; junction bases unmatched: 1. DNA of the CDR3: TGTGCCTGGAGTCACAGGGGGCAAGAGACCCAGTACTTC. It is translated as CAWSHRGQETQYF.

This clone was detected a few times. The rearrangement uses TRBV30 and TRBJ2-7; no reliable D call. V lost 3 bases and J lost 2, with 5 bases in between. This CDR3 has 11 residues. CDR1 GTSNPN and CDR2 SVGIG come from the germline V gene (reference sequence). CDR3 residues: CAWRNTYEQYF. The CDR3 DNA reads TGTGCCTGGAGAAATACCTACGAGCAGTACTTC.

The J gene is TRBJ2-7, the V gene TRBV29-1; TRBD1 matches at 8 bases. The CDR3 runs to 13 residues. Per the germline V gene, CDR1 is SQVTM and CDR2 is ANQGSEA. V lost 7 bases, J lost 4 bases, and 9 bases stayed unmatched. The CDR3 loop is CSASRGRGYEQYF. The CDR3 DNA reads TGCAGCGCCTCCAGGGGGCGCGGATACGAGCAGTACTTC.